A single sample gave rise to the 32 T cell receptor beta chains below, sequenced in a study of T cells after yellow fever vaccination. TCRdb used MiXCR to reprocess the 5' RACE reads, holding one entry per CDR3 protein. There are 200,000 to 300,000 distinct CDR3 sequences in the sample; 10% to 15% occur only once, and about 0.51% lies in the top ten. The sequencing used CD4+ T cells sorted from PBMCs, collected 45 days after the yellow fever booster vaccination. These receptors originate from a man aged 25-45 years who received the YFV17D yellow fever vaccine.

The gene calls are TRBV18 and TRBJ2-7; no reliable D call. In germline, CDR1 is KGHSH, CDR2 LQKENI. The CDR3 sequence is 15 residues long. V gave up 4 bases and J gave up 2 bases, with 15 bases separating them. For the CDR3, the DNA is TGTGCCAGCTCACGCTTATTGACCGGCGCCTACGAGCAGTACTTC. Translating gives CASSRLLTGAYEQYF.

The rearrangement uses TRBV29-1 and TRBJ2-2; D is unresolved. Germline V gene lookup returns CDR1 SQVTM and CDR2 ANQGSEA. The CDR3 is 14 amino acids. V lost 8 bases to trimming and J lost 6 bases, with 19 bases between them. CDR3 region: CSPQATTSPGELFF. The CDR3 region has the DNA TGCAGCCCCCAGGCTACTACGAGTCCCGGGGAGCTGTTTTTT.

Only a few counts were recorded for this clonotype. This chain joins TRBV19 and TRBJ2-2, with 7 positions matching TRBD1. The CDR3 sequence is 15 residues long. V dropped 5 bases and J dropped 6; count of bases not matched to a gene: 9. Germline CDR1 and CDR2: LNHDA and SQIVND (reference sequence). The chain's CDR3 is CASSLVTGSAGELFF. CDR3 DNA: TGTGCCAGTAGTCTCGTGACAGGGTCGGCCGGGGAGCTGTTTTTT.

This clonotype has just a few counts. For the CDR3, the DNA is TGTGCCAGCAGCCCCAGTATCGCCGGGGAGCTGTTTTTT. It yields the protein CASSPSIAGELFF. The chain joins TRBV11-3 to TRBJ2-2; D is unresolved. CDR1 is SGHNT, CDR2 YENEEA, per germline. This CDR3 spans 13 amino acids. V was shortened by 5 bases and J by 6 bases, with 10 bases between the two germline ends. The full variable domain, with the rest looked up from reference TRBV11-3 and TRBJ2-2, is EAGVVQSPRYKIIEKKQPVAFWCNPISGHNTLYWYLQNLGQGPELLIRYENEEAVDDSQLPKDRFSAERLKGVDSTLKIQPAELGDSAVYLCASSPSIAGELFFGEGSRLTVL.

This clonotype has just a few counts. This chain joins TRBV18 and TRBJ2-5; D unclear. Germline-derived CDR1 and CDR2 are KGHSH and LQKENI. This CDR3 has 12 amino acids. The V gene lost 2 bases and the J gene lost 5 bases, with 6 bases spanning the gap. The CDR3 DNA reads TGTGCCAGCTCACCAAATTCGGAGACCCAGTACTTC. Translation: CASSPNSETQYF.

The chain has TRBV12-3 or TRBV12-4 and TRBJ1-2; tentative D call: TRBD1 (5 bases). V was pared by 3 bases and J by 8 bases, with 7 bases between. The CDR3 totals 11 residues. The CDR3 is CASSLGGGYTF. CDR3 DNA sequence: TGTGCCAGCAGTTTGGGGGGGGGCTACACCTTC.

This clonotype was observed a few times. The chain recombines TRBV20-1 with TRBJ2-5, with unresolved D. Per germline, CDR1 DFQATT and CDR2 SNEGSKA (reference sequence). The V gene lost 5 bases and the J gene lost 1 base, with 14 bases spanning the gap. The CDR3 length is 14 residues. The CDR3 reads CSASSVNSQETQYF. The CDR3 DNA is TGCAGTGCTTCCTCAGTCAACAGCCAAGAGACCCAGTACTTC.

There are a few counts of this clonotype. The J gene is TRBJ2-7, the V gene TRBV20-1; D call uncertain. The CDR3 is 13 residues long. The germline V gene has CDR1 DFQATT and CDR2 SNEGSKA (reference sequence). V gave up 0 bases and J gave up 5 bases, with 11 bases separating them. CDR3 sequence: CSARDSGPDEQYF. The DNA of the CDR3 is TGCAGTGCTAGAGATAGTGGACCCGACGAGCAGTACTTC.

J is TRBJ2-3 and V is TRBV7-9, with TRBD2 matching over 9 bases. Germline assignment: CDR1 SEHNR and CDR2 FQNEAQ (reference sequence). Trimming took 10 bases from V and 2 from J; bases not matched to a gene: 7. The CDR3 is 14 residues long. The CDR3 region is CATPGTSTTDTQYF. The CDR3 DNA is TGTGCCACCCCCGGGACTAGCACCACAGATACGCAGTATTTT.

The DNA of the CDR3 is TGCGCCAGCAGGATTGTCCTGGGCACAGATACGCAGTATTTT. It specifies CASRIVLGTDTQYF. The J gene is TRBJ2-3, the V gene TRBV5-1; D gene unclear. The germline V gene has CDR1 SGHRS and CDR2 YFSETQ. Trimming left V 5 bases short and J 1 base short, with 11 bases between. The CDR3 contains 14 residues.

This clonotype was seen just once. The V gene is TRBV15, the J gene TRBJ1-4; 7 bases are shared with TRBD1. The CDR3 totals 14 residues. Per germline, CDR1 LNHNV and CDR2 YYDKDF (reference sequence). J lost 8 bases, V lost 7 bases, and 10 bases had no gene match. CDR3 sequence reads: CATTQGERGEKLFF. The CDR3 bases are TGTGCCACCACTCAGGGGGAACGAGGGGAAAAACTGTTTTTT.

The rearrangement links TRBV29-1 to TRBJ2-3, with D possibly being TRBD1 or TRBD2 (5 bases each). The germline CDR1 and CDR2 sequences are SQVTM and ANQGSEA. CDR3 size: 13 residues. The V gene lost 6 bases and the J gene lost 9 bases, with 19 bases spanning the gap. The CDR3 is CSVEGRLGRTQYF. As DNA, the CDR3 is TGCAGCGTCGAGGGACGGCTAGGGCGGACGCAGTATTTT.

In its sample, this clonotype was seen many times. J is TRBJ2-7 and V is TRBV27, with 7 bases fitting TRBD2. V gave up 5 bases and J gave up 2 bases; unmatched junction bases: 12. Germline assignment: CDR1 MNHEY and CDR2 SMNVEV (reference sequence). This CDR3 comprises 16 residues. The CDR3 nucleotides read TGTGCCAGCAGTCCGCCGCTAACGGGAGGAACCTACGAGCAGTACTTC. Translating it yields CASSPPLTGGTYEQYF.

CDR3 sequence: CASSLGRGFDNEQFF. CDR3 nucleotides: TGTGCCAGCAGTTTGGGACGGGGCTTCGACAATGAGCAGTTCTTC. This sequence joins TRBV27 and TRBJ2-1; D could derive from TRBD1 or TRBD2 (5 bases each). Germline CDR1 is MNHEY and CDR2 is SMNVEV (reference sequence). The V and J ends lost 3 bases and 5 bases respectively, with 14 bases between them. The CDR3 has 15 amino acids.

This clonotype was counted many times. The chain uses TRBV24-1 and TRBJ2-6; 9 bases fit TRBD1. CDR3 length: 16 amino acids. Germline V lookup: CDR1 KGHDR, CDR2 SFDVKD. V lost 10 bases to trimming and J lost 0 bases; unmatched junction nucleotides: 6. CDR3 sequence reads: CATGQGSLSGANVLTF. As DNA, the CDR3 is TGTGCCACAGGACAGGGGTCCCTCTCTGGGGCCAACGTCCTGACTTTC.

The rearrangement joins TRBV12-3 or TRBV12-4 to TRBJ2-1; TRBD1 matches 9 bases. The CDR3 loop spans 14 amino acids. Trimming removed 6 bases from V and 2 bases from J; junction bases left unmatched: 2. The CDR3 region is CASSRTGAYNEQFF. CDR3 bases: TGTGCCAGCAGCAGGACAGGGGCCTACAATGAGCAGTTCTTC.

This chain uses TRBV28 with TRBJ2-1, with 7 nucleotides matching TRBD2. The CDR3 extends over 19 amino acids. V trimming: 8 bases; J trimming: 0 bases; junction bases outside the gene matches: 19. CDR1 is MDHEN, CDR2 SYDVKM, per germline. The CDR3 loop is CASPKAGGASGHSYNEQFF. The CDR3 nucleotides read TGTGCCAGCCCCAAAGCGGGCGGAGCTAGCGGACACTCCTACAATGAGCAGTTCTTC.

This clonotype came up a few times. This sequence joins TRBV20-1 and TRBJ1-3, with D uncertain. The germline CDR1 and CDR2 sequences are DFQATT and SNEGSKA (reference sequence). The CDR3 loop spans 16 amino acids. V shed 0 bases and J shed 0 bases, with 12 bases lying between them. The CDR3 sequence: CSARDLGTHSGNTIYF. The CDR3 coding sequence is TGCAGTGCTAGAGATCTCGGTACCCACTCTGGAAACACCATATATTTT.

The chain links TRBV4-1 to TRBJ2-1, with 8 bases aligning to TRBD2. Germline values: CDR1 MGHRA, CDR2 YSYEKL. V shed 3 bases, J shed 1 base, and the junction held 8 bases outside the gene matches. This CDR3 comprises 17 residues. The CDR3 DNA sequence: TGCGCCAGCAGCCAGGGGCATGCGGGGGGATCCTACAATGAGCAGTTCTTC. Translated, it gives CASSQGHAGGSYNEQFF.

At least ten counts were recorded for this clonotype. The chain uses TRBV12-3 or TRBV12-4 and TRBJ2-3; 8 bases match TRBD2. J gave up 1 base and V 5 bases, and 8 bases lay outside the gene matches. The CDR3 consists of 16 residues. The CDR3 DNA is TGTGCCAGCAGTCGGTTGGCAGCGGGGGGCACAGATACGCAGTATTTT. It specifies CASSRLAAGGTDTQYF.

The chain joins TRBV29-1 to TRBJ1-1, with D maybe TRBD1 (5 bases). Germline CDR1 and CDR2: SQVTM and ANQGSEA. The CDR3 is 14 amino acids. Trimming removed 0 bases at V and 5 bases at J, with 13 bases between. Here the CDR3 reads CSVEDQGGRTEAFF. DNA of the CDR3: TGCAGCGTTGAAGATCAGGGAGGGAGGACTGAAGCTTTCTTT.

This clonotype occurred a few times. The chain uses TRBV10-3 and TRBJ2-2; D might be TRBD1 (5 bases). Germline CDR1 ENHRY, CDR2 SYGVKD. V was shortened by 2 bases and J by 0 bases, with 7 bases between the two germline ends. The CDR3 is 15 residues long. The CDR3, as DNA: TGTGCCATCAGTGAGGTGGGGCCGAACACCGGGGAGCTGTTTTTT. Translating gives CAISEVGPNTGELFF.

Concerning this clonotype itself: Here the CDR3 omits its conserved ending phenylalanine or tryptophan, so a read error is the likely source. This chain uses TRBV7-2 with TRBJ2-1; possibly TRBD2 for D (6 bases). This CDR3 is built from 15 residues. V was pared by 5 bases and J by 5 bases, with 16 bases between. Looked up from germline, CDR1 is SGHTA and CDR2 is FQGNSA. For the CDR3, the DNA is TGTGCCAGCAGCCGGACCTGGAGGGGACACAATGAGCAGTTCCTC. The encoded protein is CASSRTWRGHNEQFL.

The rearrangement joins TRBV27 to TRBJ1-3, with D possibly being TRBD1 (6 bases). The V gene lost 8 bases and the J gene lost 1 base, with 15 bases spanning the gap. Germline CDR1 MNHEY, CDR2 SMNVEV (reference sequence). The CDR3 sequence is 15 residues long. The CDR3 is CASARRGLSGNTIYF. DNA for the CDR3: TGTGCCAGCGCTCGACGGGGGCTTTCTGGAAACACCATATATTTT.

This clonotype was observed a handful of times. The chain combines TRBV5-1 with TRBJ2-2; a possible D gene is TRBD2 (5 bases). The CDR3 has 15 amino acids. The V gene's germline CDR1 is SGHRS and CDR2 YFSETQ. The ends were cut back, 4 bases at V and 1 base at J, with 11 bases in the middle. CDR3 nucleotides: TGCGCCAGCAGCCCTTCTGGGAGGAACACCGGGGAGCTGTTTTTT. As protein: CASSPSGRNTGELFF.

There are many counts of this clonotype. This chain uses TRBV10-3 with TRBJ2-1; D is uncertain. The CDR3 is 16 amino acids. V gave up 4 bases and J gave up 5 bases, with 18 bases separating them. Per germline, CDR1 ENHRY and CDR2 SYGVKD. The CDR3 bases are TGTGCCATCAGTGCGCGGCCCTTCTTTATGGACAATGAGCAGTTCTTC. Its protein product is CAISARPFFMDNEQFF.

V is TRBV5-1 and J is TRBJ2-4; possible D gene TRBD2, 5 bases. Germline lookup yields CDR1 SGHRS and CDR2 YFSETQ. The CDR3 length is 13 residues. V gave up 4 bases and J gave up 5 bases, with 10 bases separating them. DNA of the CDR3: TGCGCCAGCAGCCTGGAGGTCGAAAACATTCAGTACTTC. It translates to CASSLEVENIQYF.

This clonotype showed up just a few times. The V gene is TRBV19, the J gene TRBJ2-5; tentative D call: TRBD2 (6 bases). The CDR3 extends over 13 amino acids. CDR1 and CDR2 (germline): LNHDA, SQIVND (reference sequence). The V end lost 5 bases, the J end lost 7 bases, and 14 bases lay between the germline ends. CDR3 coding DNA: TGTGCCAGTAGTGAACGCGGGACGCTGACCCAGTACTTC. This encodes CASSERGTLTQYF.

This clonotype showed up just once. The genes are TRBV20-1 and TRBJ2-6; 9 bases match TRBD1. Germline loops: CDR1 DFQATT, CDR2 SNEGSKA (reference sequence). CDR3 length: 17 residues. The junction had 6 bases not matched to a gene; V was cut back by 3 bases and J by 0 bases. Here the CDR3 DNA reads TGCAGTGCTAGCCGACAGGGGGGCCACTCTGGGGCCAACGTCCTGACTTTC. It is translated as CSASRQGGHSGANVLTF.

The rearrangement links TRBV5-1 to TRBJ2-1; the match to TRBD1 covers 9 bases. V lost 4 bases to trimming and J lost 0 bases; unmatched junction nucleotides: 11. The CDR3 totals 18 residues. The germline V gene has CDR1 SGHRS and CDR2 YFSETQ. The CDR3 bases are TGCGCCAGCAGCCAGCCACAGGGGGCCGTTAGCTCCTACAATGAGCAGTTCTTC. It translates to CASSQPQGAVSSYNEQFF.

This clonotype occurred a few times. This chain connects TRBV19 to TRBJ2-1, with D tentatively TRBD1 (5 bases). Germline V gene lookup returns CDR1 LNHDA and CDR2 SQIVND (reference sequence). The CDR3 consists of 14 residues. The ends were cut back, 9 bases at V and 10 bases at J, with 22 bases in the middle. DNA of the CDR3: TGTGCCAGCTCAGCTGGGGCCCCTGTCAAAGAGCAGTTCTTC. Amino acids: CASSAGAPVKEQFF.

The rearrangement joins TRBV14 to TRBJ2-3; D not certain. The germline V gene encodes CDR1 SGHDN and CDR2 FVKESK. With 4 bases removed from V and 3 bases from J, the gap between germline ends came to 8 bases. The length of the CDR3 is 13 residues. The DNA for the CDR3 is TGTGCCAGCAGCCCCGGATATACAGATACGCAGTATTTT. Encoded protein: CASSPGYTDTQYF.